These T cell receptor beta chains were read from a single sample in a study of shared T cell receptors in the human thymus. Data came from immunoSEQ multiplex PCR; TCRdb stores just in-frame clones and leaves some out. Counted here are 500,000 to 850,000 clones, around 87% occurring once; the ten biggest clones make up roughly 0.0089%. Another study also made use of these data, one on human thymus T cells.

Sequencing used thymocytes. Every receptor here comes from a boy under two years old with a congenital heart defect. Both conserved end residues are part of each CDR3. The D gene is left open where the match is weak. Clone size is stated in some rows and not others, as once, few, many or a class when expanded.

j_call: TRBJ2-2; v_call: TRBV9; d_call: -; clone_size: -; cdr3_aa: CASSVGSGTGELFF; cdr3_nt: TGTGCCAGCAGCGTCGGCAGCGGCACCGGGGAGCTGTTTTTT
j_call: TRBJ1-6; v_call: TRBV5-4; d_call: -; clone_size: -; cdr3_aa: CASSAERGYNSPLHF; cdr3_nt: TGTGCCAGCAGCGCGGAGCGAGGCTATAATTCACCCCTCCACTTT
j_call: TRBJ2-5; v_call: TRBV12-5; d_call: TRBD2; clone_size: -; cdr3_aa: CASGLWGGKETQYF; cdr3_nt: TGTGCTAGTGGTTTATGGGGGGGGAAAGAGACCCAGTACTTC
j_call: TRBJ2-7; v_call: TRBV4-3; d_call: TRBD2; clone_size: -; cdr3_aa: CASSPVWTSDSYEQYF; cdr3_nt: TGCGCCAGCAGCCCAGTTTGGACTAGCGACTCCTACGAGCAGTACTTC
j_call: TRBJ1-4; v_call: TRBV27; d_call: -; clone_size: -; cdr3_aa: CASSLSGRAGEVEDEKLFF; cdr3_nt: TGTGCCAGCAGTTTATCCGGGAGGGCAGGGGAAGTGGAAGATGAAAAACTGTTTTTT
j_call: TRBJ1-4; v_call: TRBV7-9; d_call: TRBD1; clone_size: -; cdr3_aa: CASSPPEKDRSATNEKLFF; cdr3_nt: TGTGCCAGCAGCCCCCCCGAGAAGGACAGGTCAGCAACTAATGAAAAACTGTTTTTT
j_call: TRBJ1-2; v_call: TRBV14; d_call: TRBD1; clone_size: -; cdr3_aa: CASSLGQAHAPVYYGYTF; cdr3_nt: TGTGCCAGCAGCCTAGGACAGGCTCATGCCCCCGTTTACTATGGCTACACCTTC
j_call: TRBJ2-2; v_call: TRBV4-1; d_call: TRBD2; clone_size: -; cdr3_aa: CASSHLFGAGRTSGINTGELFF; cdr3_nt: TGCGCCAGCAGCCATCTGTTCGGGGCCGGTCGGACTAGCGGGATTAACACCGGGGAGCTGTTTTTT
j_call: TRBJ1-4; v_call: TRBV11-1; d_call: -; clone_size: -; cdr3_aa: CASSPTGYNEKLFF; cdr3_nt: TGTGCCAGCAGCCCGACAGGATATAATGAAAAACTGTTTTTT
j_call: TRBJ1-1; v_call: TRBV9; d_call: -; clone_size: -; cdr3_aa: CANNLDRRGRDTEAFF; cdr3_nt: TGTGCCAACAACCTTGACCGGCGGGGACGGGACACTGAAGCTTTCTTT
j_call: TRBJ2-1; v_call: TRBV4-3; d_call: -; clone_size: -; cdr3_aa: CASSPRDSEAYNEQFF; cdr3_nt: TGCGCCAGCAGCCCGAGGGACTCGGAGGCCTACAATGAGCAGTTCTTC
j_call: TRBJ1-3; v_call: TRBV6-4; d_call: -; clone_size: -; cdr3_aa: CASSDFSCGTAIGNTIYF; cdr3_nt: TGTGCCAGCAGTGACTTCTCGTGCGGGACGGCAATCGGAAACACCATATATTTT
j_call: TRBJ2-5; v_call: TRBV4-2; d_call: -; clone_size: -; cdr3_aa: CASSQGLVDLETQYF; cdr3_nt: TGTGCCAGCAGCCAAGGACTAGTGGATTTGGAGACCCAGTACTTC
j_call: TRBJ2-7; v_call: TRBV10-2; d_call: -; clone_size: -; cdr3_aa: CASSWTSDFSYEQYF; cdr3_nt: TGCGCCAGCAGTTGGACTTCCGATTTCTCCTACGAGCAGTACTTC
j_call: TRBJ1-2; v_call: TRBV6-5; d_call: -; clone_size: -; cdr3_aa: CASSYSDTANYGYTF; cdr3_nt: TGTGCCAGCAGTTACTCGGACACCGCTAACTATGGCTACACCTTC
j_call: TRBJ2-7; v_call: TRBV4-3; d_call: -; clone_size: -; cdr3_aa: CASSQEPAENYEQYF; cdr3_nt: TGCGCCAGCAGCCAAGAACCAGCGGAAAACTACGAGCAGTACTTC
j_call: TRBJ2-7; v_call: TRBV7-2; d_call: TRBD1; clone_size: few; cdr3_aa: CASSLLGGRDHNEQYF; cdr3_nt: TGTGCCAGCAGCTTATTAGGGGGCAGGGACCATAACGAGCAGTACTTC
j_call: TRBJ2-7; v_call: TRBV4-3; d_call: -; clone_size: -; cdr3_aa: CASSQDLRTTTYEQYF; cdr3_nt: TGCGCCAGCAGCCAAGATCTTAGGACTACAACATACGAGCAGTACTTC
j_call: TRBJ2-2; v_call: TRBV7-9; d_call: TRBD1; clone_size: -; cdr3_aa: CASSARTGGNTGELFF; cdr3_nt: TGTGCCAGCAGCGCAAGAACAGGGGGTAACACCGGGGAGCTGTTTTTT
j_call: TRBJ2-7; v_call: TRBV15; d_call: TRBD2; clone_size: -; cdr3_aa: CATSRDYSSSGYEQYF; cdr3_nt: TGTGCCACCAGCAGAGATTACTCCTCTAGCGGCTACGAGCAGTACTTC
j_call: TRBJ1-1; v_call: TRBV7-2; d_call: TRBD1; clone_size: -; cdr3_aa: CASSFKQGENTEAFF; cdr3_nt: TGTGCCAGCAGCTTTAAACAGGGGGAGAACACTGAAGCTTTCTTT
j_call: TRBJ2-1; v_call: TRBV6-4; d_call: -; clone_size: -; cdr3_aa: CATSHSGRGRTYNEQFF; cdr3_nt: TGTGCCACCTCGCATAGTGGCAGGGGAAGGACTTACAATGAGCAGTTCTTC
j_call: TRBJ1-2; v_call: TRBV2; d_call: TRBD1; clone_size: -; cdr3_aa: CASSDRTGNGYTF; cdr3_nt: TGTGCCAGCAGCGACCGGACAGGGAATGGCTACACCTTC
j_call: TRBJ1-2; v_call: TRBV11-2; d_call: TRBD1; clone_size: -; cdr3_aa: CASSLDPDRQANYGYTF; cdr3_nt: TGTGCCAGCAGCTTAGATCCGGACAGGCAAGCTAACTATGGCTACACCTTC
j_call: TRBJ2-7; v_call: TRBV14; d_call: -; clone_size: once; cdr3_aa: CASSQERQGYEQYF; cdr3_nt: TGTGCCAGCAGCCAAGAAAGGCAGGGCTACGAGCAGTACTTC